This T cell receptor beta chain was obtained from a study of Tregs in tolerant kidney transplant recipients. Broader study findings: Antigen-driven expansion was suggested because donor-specific Tregs expanded more than all Tregs in tolerant patients. Biological reproducibility was not directly addressed, but technical replication error appeared minimal.

A word on this clone: Its antigen is not identified.

CDR3 length equals 10 residues. Germline CDR1 reads DFQATT; CDR2 reads SNEGSKA (reference sequence). Regulatory T cells were sorted from thawed PBMCs rested overnight at 37°C with about 220 IU/ml IL-2. Generated by immunoSEQ multiplex PCR, the TCRdb table keeps only in-frame clones and is missing some. The sample shows approximately 15,000 clones, roughly 78% of them seen only once. This specimen consisted of Tregs from blood, obtained before the transplant. V is TRBV20-1 and J is TRBJ2-5; possibly TRBD1 for D (5 bases). The source is a human donor who received a combined kidney and bone marrow transplant. DNA of the CDR3: TGCCAAGTGGGGCAGGAGACCCAGTACTTC. This translates into CQVGQETQYF.